This T cell receptor (beta chain) is drawn from a study of OX40 agonist ivuxolimab in advanced cancers. This clone was observed once. Data came from immunoSEQ multiplex PCR; TCRdb stores just in-frame clones and leaves some out. The sample holds 20,000 to 25,000 clones, about 90% seen once. The V end lost 2 bases, the J end lost 5 bases, and 13 bases lay between the germline ends. The CDR3 consists of 14 residues. CDR1 SGHTS and CDR2 YDEGEE come from the germline V gene. The source is an adult with an advanced solid tumor such as melanoma, head and neck, liver or kidney cancer. The chain recombines TRBV5-8 with TRBJ2-5; D might be TRBD1 or TRBD2, each matching 5 bases. The starting material was CD4+ or CD8+ T cells sorted from blood, obtained in a trial of the OX40 agonist ivuxolimab. CDR3 region: CASSLSPWGETQYF. As DNA, the CDR3 is TGTGCCAGCAGCTTAAGTCCCTGGGGGGAGACCCAGTACTTC.